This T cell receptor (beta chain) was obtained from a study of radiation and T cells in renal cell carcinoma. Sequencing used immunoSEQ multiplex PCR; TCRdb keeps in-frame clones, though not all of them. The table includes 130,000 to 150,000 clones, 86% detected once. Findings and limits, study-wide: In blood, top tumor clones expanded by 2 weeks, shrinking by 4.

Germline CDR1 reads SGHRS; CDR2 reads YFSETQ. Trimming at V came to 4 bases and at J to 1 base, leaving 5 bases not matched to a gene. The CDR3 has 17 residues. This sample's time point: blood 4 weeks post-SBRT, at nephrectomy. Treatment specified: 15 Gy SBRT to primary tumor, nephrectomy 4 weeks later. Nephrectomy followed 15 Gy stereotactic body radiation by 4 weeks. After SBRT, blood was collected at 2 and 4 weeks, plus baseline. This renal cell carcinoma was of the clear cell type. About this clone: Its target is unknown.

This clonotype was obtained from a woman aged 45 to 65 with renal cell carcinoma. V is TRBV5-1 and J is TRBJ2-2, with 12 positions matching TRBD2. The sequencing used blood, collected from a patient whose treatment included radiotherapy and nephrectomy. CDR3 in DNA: TGCGCCAGCAGCCCACTACTAGCGGGGGGGAACACCGGGGAGCTGTTTTTT. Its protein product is CASSPLLAGGNTGELFF. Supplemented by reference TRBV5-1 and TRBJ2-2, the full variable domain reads KAGVTQTPRYLIKTRGQQVTLSCSPISGHRSVSWYQQTPGQGLQFLFEYFSETQRNKGNFPGRFSGRQFSNSRSEMNVSTLELGDSALYLCASSPLLAGGNTGELFFGEGSRLTVL.